This T cell receptor (beta chain) came from a study of blood T cell repertoires in COVID-19. At the level of the study: In each case, the material was cDNA or gDNA derived from T cells, B-cell-depleted T cells, or PBMCs.

The repertoire was sequenced with immunoSEQ multiplex PCR; TCRdb's copy has only in-frame clones and lacks some. The table has some 250,000 clones, 80% to 90% seen once; the top ten hold approximately 9.5%. This clone was recorded a few times. Germline lookup yields CDR1 LNHDA and CDR2 SQIVND (reference sequence). V lost 2 bases to trimming and J lost 0 bases, with 8 bases between them. The CDR3 totals 15 residues. Participant ages covered roughly 18 to 90 years across around 22 US areas. This rearrangement joins TRBV19 to TRBJ1-3, with D perhaps TRBD1 (6 bases). The clonotype originates from a man aged 40-50 years who had recovered from COVID-19. The sequencing input was PBMCs or T cells enriched from blood (not recorded which). This CDR3 is CASSIRGGSGNTIYF. The DNA of the CDR3 is TGTGCCAGTAGTATAAGAGGGGGCTCTGGAAACACCATATATTTT.